The 12 T cell receptor beta chains listed next were all sequenced from one sample in a study of PD-1 blockade in mismatch repair-deficient tumors. Profiling relied on immunoSEQ multiplex PCR, and the TCRdb table lists in-frame clones only, not all of them. This repertoire shows tens of thousands of clones, roughly four fifths found once; its top ten account for approximately 17%. The sample here was peripheral blood, taken 2 weeks after starting pembrolizumab. The receptor set was obtained from an adult with mismatch repair-deficient cancer.

The rearrangement links TRBV11-2 to TRBJ2-7; tentatively, D is TRBD1 (6 bases). Germline V lookup: CDR1 SGHAT, CDR2 FQNNGV. V lost 5 bases to trimming and J lost 4 bases, with 12 bases between them. The CDR3 is 13 residues long. The CDR3 spells CASSRTDRYEQYF. CDR3 bases: TGTGCCAGCAGCCGAACAGACAGGTACGAGCAGTACTTC.

This chain uses TRBV10-3 with TRBJ2-4; 8 nucleotides align to TRBD1. Germline assignment: CDR1 ENHRY and CDR2 SYGVKD. Trimming cost V 10 bases and J 3 bases; bases outside gene matches: 8. The CDR3 length is 14 residues. In DNA, the CDR3 is TGTGCCAGTGGGACAGGAGAGGGCAAAAACATTCAGTACTTC. Translated: CASGTGEGKNIQYF.

The CDR3 sequence: CASSFGLAGDEQFF. DNA of the CDR3: TGCGCCAGCAGCTTCGGACTAGCGGGAGATGAGCAGTTCTTC. The chain employs TRBV5-1 and TRBJ2-1, with 13 positions matching TRBD2. V gave up 2 bases and J gave up 8 bases; unmatched junction bases: 1. There are 14 residues in the CDR3. CDR1 is SGHRS, CDR2 YFSETQ, per germline.

CDR3: CASSVGAADLLGAFF. The CDR3, as DNA: TGTGCCAGCAGCGTAGGGGCAGCCGACCTTTTAGGAGCTTTCTTT. The rearrangement joins TRBV9 to TRBJ1-1; D call uncertain. The CDR3 covers 15 residues. The V gene's germline CDR1 is SGDLS and CDR2 YYNGEE. The germline V and J ends were trimmed by 0 bases and 10 bases, with 19 bases remaining between them. Looking up the rest from reference TRBV9 and TRBJ1-1 gives the full variable domain: DSGVTQTPKHLITATGQRVTLRCSPRSGDLSVYWYQQSLDQGLQFLIQYYNGEERAKGNILERFSAQQFPDLHSELNLSSLELGDSALYFCASSVGAADLLGAFFGQGTRLTVV.

The genes are TRBV30 and TRBJ1-5; D gene uncertain. Germline-derived CDR1 and CDR2 are GTSNPN and SVGIG (reference sequence). The CDR3 is 14 amino acids. V shed 1 base and J shed 0 bases, with 7 bases lying between them. The CDR3 is CAWSAGRSNQPQHF. The DNA of the CDR3 is TGTGCCTGGAGTGCCGGTCGTAGCAATCAGCCCCAGCATTTT.

This clone is a singleton in its sample. This chain links TRBV29-1 with TRBJ2-1; D remains ambiguous. This CDR3 comprises 14 residues. The V gene lost 1 base and the J gene lost 7 bases, with 14 bases spanning the gap. Germline V gene lookup returns CDR1 SQVTM and CDR2 ANQGSEA. The CDR3 spells CSVEVPTVLNEQFF. The CDR3 nucleotides read TGCAGCGTTGAAGTCCCGACCGTCTTGAATGAGCAGTTCTTC.

The V and J genes are TRBV2 and TRBJ2-2; D perhaps matches TRBD2 (6 bases). Between the trimmed V and J ends, which lost 5 bases and 1 base, there was a span of 11 bases. The CDR3 extends over 15 amino acids. Looked up from germline, CDR1 is SNHLY and CDR2 is FYNNEI. CDR3 protein: CASSSLSGNTGELFF. CDR3 in DNA: TGTGCCAGCAGTTCCCTTAGCGGGAACACCGGGGAGCTGTTTTTT.

This rearrangement joins TRBV9 to TRBJ1-1; D not certain. The germline gives CDR1 SGDLS, CDR2 YYNGEE. There are 13 residues in the CDR3. Trimming pared 0 bases from V and 3 bases from J, leaving 6 bases between. This CDR3 is CASSVGGDTEAFF. CDR3 bases: TGTGCCAGCAGCGTAGGGGGAGACACTGAAGCTTTCTTT.

In regard to this clone: Different DNA sequences within this sample yield the same CDR3. The chain is built from TRBV18 and TRBJ2-1; 10 bases match TRBD1. J lost 4 bases, V lost 0 bases, and 3 bases had no gene match. This CDR3 is built from 16 residues. The germline CDR1 and CDR2 sequences are KGHSH and LQKENI. DNA for the CDR3: TGTGCCAGCTCACCACCGGACAGGGGGTTGTACAATGAGCAGTTCTTC. Residues: CASSPPDRGLYNEQFF.

This rearrangement joins TRBV4-3 to TRBJ2-6; D assignment may be TRBD1 or TRBD2 (5 bases each). This CDR3 region has 16 residues. The V and J ends lost 1 base and 0 bases respectively, with 7 bases between them. The germline V gene encodes CDR1 LGHNA and CDR2 YSLEER. CDR3 sequence (DNA): TGCGCCAGCAGCCAAGGAGGGGCCTCTGGGGCCAACGTCCTGACTTTC. The encoded protein is CASSQGGASGANVLTF.

The chain has TRBV4-1 and TRBJ2-7; 10 bases fit TRBD1. The CDR3 contains 15 residues. Losses at the gene ends were 4 bases for V and 4 bases for J; bases not matched to a gene: 7. CDR1 is MGHRA, CDR2 YSYEKL, per germline. DNA for the CDR3: TGCGCCAGCAGCCCAGACGGGACAGGGGTTTACGAGCAGTACTTC. Its protein product is CASSPDGTGVYEQYF.

Of note for this clone: One end of the junction varies from germline; a read error may be responsible. This chain links TRBV20-1 with TRBJ1-2; a possible D gene is TRBD1 (6 bases). Germline CDR1 DFQATT, CDR2 SNEGSKA (reference sequence). There are 11 residues in the CDR3. CDR3 protein: CSWTALYGYAF. In nucleotides, the CDR3 is TGCAGTTGGACAGCCCTCTATGGCTACGCCTTC.